These 18 T cell receptor beta chains share one sample of origin, sequenced in a study of regulatory T cells. Study-wide results and caveats: Hydrophobic residues at CDR3 positions 6 and 7 were enriched in conventional CD4+ T cells of CD3G-deficient patients.

These receptors' targets are unknown. The PCR used 52 TRBV and 13 TRBJ primers. Data came from immunoSEQ multiplex PCR; TCRdb stores just in-frame clones and leaves some out. The profile shows around 16,000 clones, more than 65% of them singletons. The sequenced sample was conventional CD4+ T cells sorted from blood. The source is a person aged 30 to 40 with CD3G deficiency.

V and J are TRBV28 and TRBJ1-5, with D perhaps TRBD1 (5 bases). This CDR3 is built from 14 residues. The V end was cut by 4 bases, the J end by 9 bases, with 16 bases between. CDR1 is MDHEN and CDR2 is SYDVKM in the germline V gene. The CDR3 sequence is CASSSTGSGRPQHF. The CDR3 DNA follows: TGTGCCAGCAGTTCCACAGGTTCTGGGCGGCCCCAGCATTTT.

This clone was seen only once. At the DNA level, this CDR3 is encoded by other sequences in the same sample as well. The chain combines TRBV28 with TRBJ2-1; 9 nucleotides agree with TRBD1. The CDR3 length is 18 residues. The ends lost 4 bases at V and 7 bases at J; junction bases unmatched: 17. CDR1 is MDHEN, CDR2 SYDVKM, per germline. The CDR3 reads CASSSSGGPDRGANEQFF. The CDR3 region has the DNA TGTGCCAGCAGTTCCTCGGGCGGACCGGACAGGGGTGCAAATGAGCAGTTCTTC.

The chain combines TRBV7-2 with TRBJ2-7; 8 bases match TRBD1. Germline V CDR1 and CDR2: SGHTA, FQGNSA. The length of the CDR3 is 13 residues. Trimming cost V 4 bases and J 6 bases; bases outside gene matches: 5. The CDR3 is CASSSGQGGEQYF. In DNA form, the CDR3 reads TGTGCCAGCAGCTCCGGACAGGGTGGCGAGCAGTACTTC.

There are a few counts of this clone. V is TRBV6-1 and J is TRBJ2-7; D uncertain. V was shortened by 3 bases and J by 5 bases, with 11 bases between the two germline ends. The germline CDR1 and CDR2 sequences are MNHNS and SASEGT. This CDR3 comprises 13 residues. The CDR3 region has the DNA TGTGCCAGCAGTGAGACGGCCTGGGACGAGCAGTACTTC. Translating gives CASSETAWDEQYF.

The chain couples TRBV5-6 to TRBJ2-7; tentative D call: TRBD1 (5 bases). The length of the CDR3 is 14 residues. Per germline, CDR1 SGHDT and CDR2 YYEEEE. Trimming pared 2 bases from V and 4 bases from J, leaving 13 bases between. Here the CDR3 DNA reads TGTGCCAGCAGCTTCACTGGACACCTATACGAGCAGTACTTC. It yields the protein CASSFTGHLYEQYF. Based on the CDR3 plus reference TRBV5-6 and TRBJ2-7, the full variable domain is DAGVTQSPTHLIKTRGQQVTLRCSPKSGHDTVSWYQQALGQGPQFIFQYYEEEERQRGNFPDRFSGHQFPNYSSELNVNALLLGDSALYLCASSFTGHLYEQYFGPGTRLTVT.

This chain links TRBV6-6 with TRBJ1-1; TRBD1 matches at 7 bases. The CDR3 runs to 14 residues. V lost 6 bases to trimming and J lost 1 base; unmatched junction nucleotides: 5. Germline V lookup: CDR1 MNHNY, CDR2 SVGAGI (reference sequence). CDR3 sequence reads: CASSRQGANTEAFF. In DNA, the CDR3 is TGTGCCAGCAGCCGACAGGGCGCGAACACTGAAGCTTTCTTT.

This clone showed up just once. The chain uses TRBV28 and TRBJ2-4; the D gene could be TRBD1 or TRBD2 (5 bases each). The germline CDR1 and CDR2 sequences are MDHEN and SYDVKM. With 5 bases removed from V and 1 base from J, the gap between germline ends came to 9 bases. The CDR3 extends over 14 amino acids. DNA for the CDR3: TGTGCCAGCAGTGGGGACCCGGCCAAAAACATTCAGTACTTC. It yields the protein CASSGDPAKNIQYF.

In its sample, this clone was seen a few times. The rearrangement joins TRBV6-6 to TRBJ1-2; D gene ambiguous. The germline V gene has CDR1 MNHNY and CDR2 SVGAGI (reference sequence). The CDR3 is 12 amino acids. Trimming removed 11 bases at V and 6 bases at J, with 16 bases between. The CDR3, as DNA: TGTGCCTCCAGCGGGCTATCTAATGGCTACACCTTC. This encodes CASSGLSNGYTF.

The chain uses TRBV28 and TRBJ2-3; tentatively, D is TRBD2 (6 bases). With 7 bases removed from V and 5 bases from J, the gap between germline ends came to 31 bases. The CDR3 contains 19 residues. Per germline, CDR1 MDHEN and CDR2 SYDVKM. The CDR3 coding sequence is TGTGCCAGCACCCAATACTGGTCTAGCGTCCACTCATTGGAAGATACGCAGTATTTT. Its protein is CASTQYWSSVHSLEDTQYF. Full variable domain (remainder filled in from reference TRBV28 and TRBJ2-3): DVKVTQSSRYLVKRTGEKVFLECVQDMDHENMFWYRQDPGLGLRLIYFSYDVKMKEKGDIPEGYSVSREKKERFSLILESASTNQTSMYLCASTQYWSSVHSLEDTQYFGPGTRLTVL.

The V call is TRBV7-9, the J call TRBJ1-4; 8 nucleotides align to TRBD1. Germline CDR1 SEHNR, CDR2 FQNEAQ (reference sequence). Trimming cost V 5 bases and J 5 bases; bases outside gene matches: 7. The CDR3 sequence is 15 residues long. CDR3 sequence: CASSLGQASNEKLFF. The CDR3 DNA is TGTGCCAGCAGCCTGGGACAGGCGTCGAATGAAAAACTGTTTTTT.

The chain links TRBV5-1 to TRBJ1-1; TRBD1 aligns across 7 bases. The V gene's germline CDR1 is SGHRS and CDR2 YFSETQ. With V trimmed by 3 bases and J by 5 bases, 13 bases remained unmatched. This CDR3 has 16 residues. CDR3 region: CASSSHRQGVGTEAFF. The CDR3 DNA sequence: TGCGCCAGCAGCTCACATCGACAGGGAGTTGGTACTGAAGCTTTCTTT.

CDR3 bases: TGTGCCAGCAGCTTAGATCGGGCCATCGGCTACACCTTC. Translated: CASSLDRAIGYTF. The chain employs TRBV7-9 and TRBJ1-2; D remains ambiguous. Trimming took 1 base from V and 8 from J, leaving 11 bases between them. From germline, CDR1 is SEHNR and CDR2 FQNEAQ (reference sequence). CDR3 length equals 13 residues.

The genes are TRBV11-2 and TRBJ1-6; D gene uncertain. V lost 3 bases, J lost 6 bases, and 6 bases lay in between. This CDR3 comprises 13 residues. CDR1 SGHAT and CDR2 FQNNGV come from the germline V gene. The CDR3 DNA is TGTGCCAGCAGCTTTAAGATTAATTCACCCCTCCACTTT. Its translation is CASSFKINSPLHF. Full variable domain (remainder filled in from reference TRBV11-2 and TRBJ1-6): EAGVAQSPRYKIIEKRQSVAFWCNPISGHATLYWYQQILGQGPKLLIQFQNNGVVDDSQLPKDRFSAERLKGVDSTLKIQPAKLEDSAVYLCASSFKINSPLHFGNGTRLTVT.

CDR3 residues: CAISANGDNSPLHF. In nucleotides, the CDR3 is TGTGCCATCAGTGCCAACGGTGATAATTCACCCCTCCACTTT. The J gene is TRBJ1-6, the V gene TRBV10-3; no definite D call. Looked up from germline, CDR1 is ENHRY and CDR2 is SYGVKD. The CDR3 has 14 amino acids. Trimming pared 4 bases from V and 5 bases from J, leaving 9 bases between.

The genes are TRBV7-8 and TRBJ2-2; D is possibly TRBD2 (7 bases). The V end lost 7 bases, the J end lost 4 bases, and 22 bases lay between the germline ends. Germline CDR1 reads SGHVS; CDR2 reads FQNEAQ. The CDR3 runs to 17 residues. The CDR3 sequence: CASNFLKGGGSTGELFF. The CDR3 nucleotides read TGTGCCAGCAACTTCCTTAAGGGGGGAGGGAGCACCGGGGAGCTGTTTTTT.

The chain joins TRBV5-1 to TRBJ2-7; D ambiguous. The CDR3 extends over 14 amino acids. Between the trimmed V and J ends, which lost 5 bases and 4 bases, there was a span of 16 bases. Germline V CDR1 and CDR2: SGHRS, YFSETQ. The CDR3 loop reads CASSLQPLGYEQYF. In DNA form, the CDR3 reads TGCGCCAGCAGTCTCCAGCCGCTAGGGTACGAGCAGTACTTC.

The CDR3 reads CASSPLSRGRSGNTIYF. DNA for the CDR3: TGTGCCAGCTCACCATTGAGCAGGGGCCGCTCTGGAAACACCATATATTTT. The chain carries TRBV18 and TRBJ1-3; possible D gene TRBD1, 6 bases. Trimming pared 2 bases from V and 0 bases from J, leaving 14 bases between. CDR1 and CDR2 (germline): KGHSH, LQKENI. This CDR3 contains 17 residues.

This clone was counted a few times. The gene calls are TRBV9 and TRBJ2-7; the D gene is possibly TRBD1 (5 bases). V was pared by 0 bases and J by 2 bases, with 9 bases between. Germline assignment: CDR1 SGDLS and CDR2 YYNGEE. CDR3 size: 14 residues. CDR3 region: CASSVGNRPYEQYF. CDR3 nucleotide sequence: TGTGCCAGCAGCGTAGGTAACAGGCCCTACGAGCAGTACTTC.